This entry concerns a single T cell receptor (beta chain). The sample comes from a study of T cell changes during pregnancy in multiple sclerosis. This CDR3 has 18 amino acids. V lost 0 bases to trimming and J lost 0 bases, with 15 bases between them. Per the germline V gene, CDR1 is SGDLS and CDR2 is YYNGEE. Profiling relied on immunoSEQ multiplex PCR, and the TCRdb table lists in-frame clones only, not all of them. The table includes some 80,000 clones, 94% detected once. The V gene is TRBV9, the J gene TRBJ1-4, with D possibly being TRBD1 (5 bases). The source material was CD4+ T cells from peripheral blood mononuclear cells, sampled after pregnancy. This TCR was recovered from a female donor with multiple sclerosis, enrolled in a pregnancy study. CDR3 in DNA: TGTGCCAGCAGCGTAGGAACCTGGGGCCGGGCAACTAATGAAAAACTGTTTTTT. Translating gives CASSVGTWGRATNEKLFF.